These 30 T cell receptor beta chains were all obtained from the same sample, sequenced in a study of radiation and T cells in renal cell carcinoma. Assay: immunoSEQ multiplex PCR; the TCRdb copy retains only in-frame clones and omits some. The sample lists 70,000 to 95,000 clones, 70% to 85% occurring once. Time point: baseline pretreatment blood. Treatment given: 15 Gy SBRT to primary tumor, nephrectomy 4 weeks later. The sample in question was blood, obtained from a patient whose treatment included radiotherapy and nephrectomy. The receptor source for this set is a man aged 55 to 70 with renal cell carcinoma.

This clone occurred a few times. V is TRBV19 and J is TRBJ1-4; unclear D gene. Germline values: CDR1 LNHDA, CDR2 SQIVND (reference sequence). Trimming took off 6 bases at V and 8 bases at J, with 13 bases between the two ends. This CDR3 comprises 13 residues. The CDR3: CASRPQVLEKLFF. The DNA of the CDR3 is TGTGCCAGTAGACCCCAGGTGTTGGAAAAACTGTTTTTT.

In regard to this clone: The germline gene is not matched at one end of the junction; a read error may be the cause. This chain connects TRBV7-8 to TRBJ2-1; D possibly uses TRBD1 or TRBD2 (5 bases each). CDR1 and CDR2 (germline): SGHVS, FQNEAQ. CDR3 length: 17 residues. The CDR3 sequence is CASSVAGTRFGYNEQFF. The DNA of the CDR3 is TGTGCCAGCAGCGTAGCCGGGACCCGCTTCGGATACAATGAGCAGTTCTTC.

This rearrangement joins TRBV5-4 to TRBJ2-1; TRBD1 matches 10 bases. The CDR3 is 13 residues long. Trimming took 2 bases from V and 15 from J; bases not matched to a gene: 8. CDR1 is SGHNT and CDR2 is YYREEE in the germline V gene (reference sequence). CDR3 nucleotide sequence: TGTGCCAGCAGCTTAGGCGGGACAGGGGAGTGGTTCTTC. Its protein product is CASSLGGTGEWFF. Using reference TRBV5-4 and TRBJ2-1 for the parts outside the CDR3, the full variable domain is ETGVTQSPTHLIKTRGQQVTLRCSSQSGHNTVSWYQQALGQGPQFIFQYYREEENGRGNFPPRFSGLQFPNYSSELNVNALELDDSALYLCASSLGGTGEWFFGPGTRLTVL.

The chain has TRBV27 and TRBJ2-1; 8 bases match TRBD1. The ends lost 5 bases at V and 1 base at J; junction bases unmatched: 4. This CDR3 is 15 amino acids long. Germline values: CDR1 MNHEY, CDR2 SMNVEV (reference sequence). The CDR3 sequence is CASSTYRGSYNEQFF. The CDR3 nucleotides read TGTGCCAGCAGTACCTACAGGGGGTCCTACAATGAGCAGTTCTTC.

This chain's CDR3 is CASSLDPPGWYQETQYF. CDR3 DNA sequence: TGTGCCAGCAGCTTAGATCCCCCAGGATGGTACCAAGAGACCCAGTACTTC. The genes are TRBV7-9 and TRBJ2-5; D gene uncertain. Germline V gene lookup returns CDR1 SEHNR and CDR2 FQNEAQ (reference sequence). CDR3 length equals 17 residues. V lost 1 base, J lost 0 bases, and 15 bases lay in between.

This clone was counted once. This chain uses TRBV4-3 with TRBJ2-5; D is unresolved. V was shortened by 0 bases and J by 8 bases, with 13 bases between the two germline ends. This CDR3 spans 14 amino acids. Germline V CDR1 and CDR2: LGHNA, YSLEER. This CDR3 is CASSQDVQTSTQYF. The DNA for the CDR3 is TGCGCCAGCAGCCAAGATGTGCAGACCTCCACCCAGTACTTC.

The chain has TRBV30 and TRBJ2-5; D uncertain. The CDR3 spans 12 residues. Germline V gene lookup returns CDR1 GTSNPN and CDR2 SVGIG (reference sequence). The V end was cut by 5 bases, the J end by 5 bases, with 12 bases between. CDR3 sequence (DNA): TGTGCCTGGGCCGAGGCCAGGGAGACCCAGTACTTC. This gives the protein CAWAEARETQYF.

The chain uses TRBV5-6 and TRBJ2-7; D unresolved. Germline loops: CDR1 SGHDT, CDR2 YYEEEE. V lost 0 bases to trimming and J lost 3 bases, with 13 bases between them. The CDR3 extends over 15 amino acids. CDR3 region: CASSLVGISSYEQYF. The CDR3 DNA sequence: TGTGCCAGCAGCTTGGTAGGTATTAGCAGCTACGAGCAGTACTTC.

The chain carries TRBV6-5 and TRBJ1-6; D ambiguous. Germline CDR1 reads MNHEY; CDR2 reads SVGAGI. The CDR3 is made up of 13 amino acids. Trimming took 6 bases from V and 8 from J, leaving 11 bases between them. In DNA form, the CDR3 reads TGTGCCAGCAGAACTACAAGAGATTCACCCCTCCACTTT. This sequence encodes CASRTTRDSPLHF.

The rearrangement uses TRBV19 and TRBJ1-2; D unresolved. CDR1 is LNHDA and CDR2 is SQIVND in the germline V gene (reference sequence). Trimming cost V 7 bases and J 4 bases, with 13 bases left between them. This CDR3 is built from 13 residues. The CDR3 DNA reads TGTGCCAGTACCCGTAGGGTTGGCTATGGCTACACCTTC. It translates to CASTRRVGYGYTF.

The chain uses TRBV4-3 and TRBJ2-3; unclear D gene. Germline CDR1 LGHNA, CDR2 YSLEER. Trimming removed 2 bases at V and 0 bases at J, with 9 bases between. The CDR3 has 15 residues. This CDR3 is CASSQPGASTDTQYF. The CDR3 nucleotides are TGCGCCAGCAGCCAACCCGGAGCTAGCACAGATACGCAGTATTTT.

The J gene is TRBJ2-5, the V gene TRBV30; 9 bases are a match to TRBD1. The V segment lost 3 bases and the J segment 5 bases; nucleotides outside the gene matches: 10. Germline V CDR1 and CDR2: GTSNPN, SVGIG (reference sequence). The CDR3 loop spans 15 amino acids. Here the CDR3 reads CAWRPLGQGYETQYF. The CDR3 DNA is TGTGCCTGGAGACCCCTGGGACAGGGCTATGAGACCCAGTACTTC.

The V gene is TRBV5-4, the J gene TRBJ1-1; the D gene is possibly TRBD1 (5 bases). CDR1 and CDR2 (germline): SGHNT, YYREEE (reference sequence). Trimming cost V 6 bases and J 8 bases, with 14 bases left between them. The CDR3 length is 12 residues. The CDR3 loop reads CASNPVGGEAFF. The CDR3 nucleotides are TGTGCCAGCAACCCGGTTGGGGGGGAAGCTTTCTTT.

J is TRBJ2-7 and V is TRBV5-4; 7 bases fit TRBD2. Germline V gene lookup returns CDR1 SGHNT and CDR2 YYREEE (reference sequence). The CDR3 is 14 residues long. Unmatched junction bases numbered 7, after V lost 4 bases and J lost 3 bases. CDR3 protein: CASSPRGGSYEQYF. DNA of the CDR3: TGTGCCAGCAGCCCTAGGGGCGGGAGCTACGAGCAGTACTTC.

The V gene is TRBV15, the J gene TRBJ2-1, with 7 nucleotides matching TRBD1. Germline CDR1 LNHNV, CDR2 YYDKDF (reference sequence). This CDR3 is built from 14 residues. J lost 4 bases, V lost 4 bases, and 4 bases had no gene match. In DNA form, the CDR3 reads TGTGCCACCAGCACCGGGACAGCTTACAATGAGCAGTTCTTC. Its protein product is CATSTGTAYNEQFF.

This clone was seen a single time. This sequence joins TRBV27 and TRBJ1-5; the match to TRBD1 covers 9 bases. The germline CDR1 and CDR2 sequences are MNHEY and SMNVEV (reference sequence). This CDR3 has 16 residues. With 8 bases clipped from V and 4 bases from J, the junction kept 12 bases outside the gene matches. For the CDR3, the DNA is TGTGCCAGCGCCCGATCAGGGACAGGGCCTAATCAGCCCCAGCATTTT. Translating it yields CASARSGTGPNQPQHF.

The chain has TRBV19 and TRBJ1-1; possible D gene TRBD1, 5 bases. In germline, CDR1 is LNHDA, CDR2 SQIVND (reference sequence). Trimming removed 7 bases from V and 1 base from J, with 10 bases in between. The CDR3 has 13 amino acids. The DNA of the CDR3 is TGTGCCAGTACGACAGCTAGGAACACTGAAGCTTTCTTT. Its protein product is CASTTARNTEAFF.

The chain recombines TRBV11-2 with TRBJ2-7, with 7 bases matching TRBD1. This CDR3 is 13 amino acids long. Germline CDR1 and CDR2: SGHAT and FQNNGV. J gave up 2 bases and V 4 bases, and 2 bases lay outside the gene matches. In DNA, the CDR3 is TGTGCCAGCAGCTCGGGACAGCCCTACGAGCAGTACTTC. As protein: CASSSGQPYEQYF.

This clone occurred a few times. The chain recombines TRBV27 with TRBJ1-1; D is possibly TRBD1 (5 bases). Germline V CDR1 and CDR2: MNHEY, SMNVEV (reference sequence). Trimming took off 3 bases at V and 10 bases at J, with 12 bases between the two ends. This CDR3 region has 12 residues. The CDR3 spells CASSFPGRGAFF. In DNA form, the CDR3 reads TGTGCCAGCAGTTTCCCAGGGAGAGGAGCTTTCTTT.

The rearrangement uses TRBV4-1 and TRBJ2-7; TRBD2 is a possible D gene (6 bases). Germline V gene sequence: CDR1 MGHRA, CDR2 YSYEKL. The CDR3 covers 15 residues. Trimming took 1 base from V and 6 from J, leaving 16 bases between them. DNA of the CDR3: TGCGCCAGCAGCCAAGGCTTAGCGGAGGGCCTCGAGCAGTACTTC. Translating it yields CASSQGLAEGLEQYF.

This chain links TRBV19 with TRBJ2-5, with TRBD2 matching 7 bases. The V gene end was trimmed by 9 bases and the J gene end by 2 bases; junction bases not matched to a gene: 12. CDR3 length: 15 amino acids. CDR1 and CDR2 from the germline V gene are LNHDA and SQIVND (reference sequence). In nucleotides, the CDR3 is TGTGCCAGCACGGGAGGCAGAGGACGACAAGAGACCCAGTACTTC. It encodes CASTGGRGRQETQYF.

This clone was picked up one time. V and J are TRBV2 and TRBJ2-7; D might be TRBD1 (5 bases). This CDR3 is built from 14 residues. Germline-derived CDR1 and CDR2 are SNHLY and FYNNEI. V shed 4 bases and J shed 5 bases, with 15 bases lying between them. The CDR3 nucleotides read TGTGCCAGCAGTGGAATTCAGGGCCTACACGAGCAGTACTTC. This sequence encodes CASSGIQGLHEQYF.

The genes are TRBV19 and TRBJ2-5, with TRBD1 identical over 9 bases. Germline V gene lookup returns CDR1 LNHDA and CDR2 SQIVND (reference sequence). With V trimmed by 10 bases and J by 3 bases, 9 bases remained unmatched. The CDR3 extends over 14 amino acids. CDR3 in DNA: TGTGCCACCAGCAGGACAGGGGTGGAAGAGACCCAGTACTTC. Translated, it gives CATSRTGVEETQYF.

The rearrangement links TRBV5-4 to TRBJ1-5; D is possibly TRBD1 (5 bases). Germline lookup yields CDR1 SGHNT and CDR2 YYREEE (reference sequence). The CDR3 runs to 16 residues. Trimming took 4 bases from V and 0 from J, leaving 14 bases between them. In nucleotides, the CDR3 is TGTGCCAGCAGCGACAGACCGGGGTATAGCAATCAGCCCCAGCATTTT. Translating it yields CASSDRPGYSNQPQHF.

V usage is TRBV27 and J usage is TRBJ2-6; TRBD1 is a possible D gene (6 bases). Between the trimmed V and J ends, which lost 0 bases and 0 bases, there was a span of 12 bases. Germline V gene data show CDR1 as MNHEY and CDR2 as SMNVEV (reference sequence). This CDR3 is built from 18 residues. DNA for the CDR3: TGTGCCAGCAGTTTATCGGACAGCCTTACCTCTGGGGCCAACGTCCTGACTTTC. It specifies CASSLSDSLTSGANVLTF.

The sample holds one count of this clone. CDR3 coding DNA: TGTGCCAGCAGCTTAGGGCCAAGGACAGGGGGCGACTATGGCTACACCTTC. Its protein is CASSLGPRTGGDYGYTF. This sequence joins TRBV7-8 and TRBJ1-2; 11 bases are shared with TRBD1. From germline, CDR1 is SGHVS and CDR2 FQNEAQ. This CDR3 has 17 residues. V gave up 1 base and J gave up 3 bases; unmatched junction bases: 7.

This clone was counted once. This chain connects TRBV19 to TRBJ1-2; no reliable D call. The germline gives CDR1 LNHDA, CDR2 SQIVND (reference sequence). This CDR3 has 13 amino acids. Trimming removed 7 bases at V and 3 bases at J, with 12 bases between. CDR3 nucleotides: TGTGCCAGTATGGACCGGAAGGACTATGGCTACACCTTC. The encoded protein is CASMDRKDYGYTF.

The chain has TRBV7-2 and TRBJ1-1, with a tentative D call TRBD1 (6 bases). In germline, CDR1 is SGHTA, CDR2 FQGNSA. The CDR3 has 14 residues. V lost 5 bases to trimming and J lost 4 bases, with 14 bases between them. CDR3 DNA: TGTGCCAGCAGCGTACAGGGAGTGCGCACTGAAGCTTTCTTT. This gives the protein CASSVQGVRTEAFF. Supplemented by reference TRBV7-2 and TRBJ1-1, the full variable domain reads GAGVSQSPSNKVTEKGKDVELRCDPISGHTALYWYRQSLGQGLEFLIYFQGNSAPDKSGLPSDRFSAERTGGSVSTLTIQRTQQEDSAVYLCASSVQGVRTEAFFGQGTRLTVV.

The V gene is TRBV11-2, the J gene TRBJ2-1; no firm D call. Trimming removed 2 bases from V and 6 bases from J, with 2 bases in between. The CDR3 is 11 residues long. Germline CDR1 SGHAT, CDR2 FQNNGV. As DNA, the CDR3 is TGTGCCAGCAGCTTAACCAATGAGCAGTTCTTC. Protein product: CASSLTNEQFF. Looking up the rest from reference TRBV11-2 and TRBJ2-1 gives the full variable domain: EAGVAQSPRYKIIEKRQSVAFWCNPISGHATLYWYQQILGQGPKLLIQFQNNGVVDDSQLPKDRFSAERLKGVDSTLKIQPAKLEDSAVYLCASSLTNEQFFGPGTRLTVL.

The CDR3 DNA reads TGTGCCAGCAGCTTTAGATTTCAGGGCACTGAAGCTTTCTTT. As protein: CASSFRFQGTEAFF. The V and J genes are TRBV13 and TRBJ1-1, with a possible D match to TRBD1 (5 bases). The CDR3 contains 14 residues. Germline V gene data show CDR1 as PRHDT and CDR2 as FYEKMQ (reference sequence). Trimming left V 3 bases short and J 4 bases short, with 12 bases between.